This T cell receptor beta chain came from a study of blood T cells in healthy people across ages. Study outcomes and limitations: As naive T cell percentage varied, TCR beta diversity correlated strongly with it.

There were healthy Caucasian individuals from Russia, aged about 6 to 100, serving as donors. Researchers report isolating at least 6 million PBMCs per sample. Germline lookup yields CDR1 SGHNT and CDR2 YENEEA. The CDR3 consists of 21 residues. V lost 4 bases, J lost 7 bases, and 25 bases stayed unmatched. A remark on this clonotype: The antigen is undetermined. A read error may explain this, as a much larger clone is one base away.

A J-beta primer mix and a sample-barcoded 5' primer were used in a second PCR of roughly 6 to 11 cycles. Individual samples furnished no less than 2.5 million CDR3-containing paired-end reads apiece. TCRdb re-called the 5' RACE reads through MiXCR, storing one row per CDR3 protein. The sample contains 650,000 to 800,000 distinct CDR3 sequences, 40% to 65% of which appear only once. The sequence came from an elderly woman in good health. Sequenced input: blood. The chain recombines TRBV11-3 with TRBJ2-7, with 13 bases fitting TRBD2. CDR3 loop: CASSSSTSGRAVAPRNNEQYF. As DNA, the CDR3 is TGTGCCAGCAGCTCCTCTACTAGCGGGAGGGCCGTGGCCCCTCGCAACAATGAGCAGTACTTC.